This TCR beta chain was sequenced during a study of Graves' ophthalmopathy and Graves' hyperthyroidism. Findings and limits, study-wide: The model forecast ophthalmopathy progression, reaching roughly 64% sensitivity and roughly 72% specificity. A model built from 13 signatures distinguished ophthalmopathy from stable hyperthyroidism with roughly 90% sensitivity and 81.08% specificity.

This clonotype was observed at least ten times. The antigen is unknown. The CDR3 runs to 13 residues. In germline, CDR1 is SQVTM, CDR2 ANQGSEA. V lost 0 bases to trimming and J lost 4 bases; unmatched junction nucleotides: 1. The authors amplified TCR beta CDR3 regions from RNA transcripts. Investigators did first-round RT-PCR with HTBI primers, then second-round multiplex PCR. Using its own MiXCR run on the multiplex PCR reads, TCRdb lists one record per CDR3 protein. The profile shows about 400,000 distinct CDR3 sequences, 15% of them singletons. This sequence joins TRBV29-1 and TRBJ1-2, with TRBD1 matching 8 bases. The clonotype comes from a woman under 30 with stable Graves' hyperthyroidism. Source material: peripheral blood. The CDR3 region has the DNA TGCAGCGTTGAAGAACAGGGGGGCTATGGCTACACCTTC. Translating it yields CSVEEQGGYGYTF. Complete variable domain (other parts from reference TRBV29-1 and TRBJ1-2): SAVISQKPSRDICQRGTSLTIQCQVDSQVTMMFWYRQQPGQSLTLIATANQGSEATYESGFVIDKFPISRPNLTFSTLTVSNMSPEDSSIYLCSVEEQGGYGYTFGSGTRLTVV.